This T cell receptor (beta chain) is drawn from a study of T cells in Graves' hyperthyroidism and ophthalmopathy. Findings and limits, study-wide: Ophthalmopathy stood apart from stable hyperthyroidism in a 13 V-J model. Blood held most thyroid clonotypes expanded above 0.001 frequency.

In germline, CDR1 is DFQATT, CDR2 SNEGSKA (reference sequence). This CDR3 spans 17 amino acids. V shed 4 bases, J shed 4 bases, and the junction held 16 bases outside the gene matches. In its sample, this clonotype was seen many times. Its antigen is unidentified. It was at first hyperthyroidism diagnosis, before any ophthalmopathy symptoms, that the blood sample was taken. Amplified regions were TCR beta CDR3 sequences from RNA transcripts. HTBI primers drove first-round RT-PCR of the TCR CDR3. TCRdb re-derived calls from the multiplex PCR reads in MiXCR, one entry per CDR3 protein. Of hundreds of thousands of distinct CDR3 sequences in the sample, 15% to 19% were seen once.

The sequence was collected from a woman aged 18-29 years with Graves' hyperthyroidism that later progressed to Graves' ophthalmopathy. Sequences were obtained from blood. V is TRBV20-1 and J is TRBJ2-3, with 8 bases that match TRBD2. The CDR3 DNA sequence: TGCAGTGCTAACCCCTCGGGTAGCGGGAAGGTGGCAGATACGCAGTATTTT. Its translation: CSANPSGSGKVADTQYF.